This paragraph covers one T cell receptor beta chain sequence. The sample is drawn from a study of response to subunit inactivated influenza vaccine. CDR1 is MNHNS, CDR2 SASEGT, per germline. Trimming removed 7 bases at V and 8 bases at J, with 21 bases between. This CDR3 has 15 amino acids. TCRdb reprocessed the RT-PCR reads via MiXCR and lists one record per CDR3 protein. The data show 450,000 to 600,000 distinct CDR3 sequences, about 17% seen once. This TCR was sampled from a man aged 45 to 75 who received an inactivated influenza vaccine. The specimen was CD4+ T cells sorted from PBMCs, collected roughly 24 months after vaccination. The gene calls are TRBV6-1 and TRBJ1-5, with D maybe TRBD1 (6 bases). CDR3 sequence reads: CASNRDGLNQEPQHF. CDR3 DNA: TGTGCCAGCAACAGGGACGGCCTAAACCAGGAGCCCCAGCATTTT.